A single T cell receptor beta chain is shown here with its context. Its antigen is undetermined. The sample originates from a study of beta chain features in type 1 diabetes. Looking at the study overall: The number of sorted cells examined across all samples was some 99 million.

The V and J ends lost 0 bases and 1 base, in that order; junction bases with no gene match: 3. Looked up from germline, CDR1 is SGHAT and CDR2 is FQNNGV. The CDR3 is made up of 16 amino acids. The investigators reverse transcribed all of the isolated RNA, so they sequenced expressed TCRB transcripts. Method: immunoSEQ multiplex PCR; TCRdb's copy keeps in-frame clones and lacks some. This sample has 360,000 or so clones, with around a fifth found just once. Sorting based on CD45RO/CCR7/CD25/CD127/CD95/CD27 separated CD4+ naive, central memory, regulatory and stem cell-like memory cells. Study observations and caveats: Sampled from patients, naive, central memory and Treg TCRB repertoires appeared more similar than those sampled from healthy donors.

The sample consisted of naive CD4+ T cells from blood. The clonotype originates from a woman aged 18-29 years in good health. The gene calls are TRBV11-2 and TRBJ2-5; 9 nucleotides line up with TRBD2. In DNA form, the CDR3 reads TGTGCCAGCAGCTTAGACCCTAGCGGGGTCCAAGAGACCCAGTACTTC. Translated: CASSLDPSGVQETQYF.